This TCR beta chain was found in a study of tumor-infiltrating lymphocytes in primary liver carcinoma. Study in general: Regardless of tissue type, samples showed similar yields of roughly 3.5 to 7.13 million productive TCRbeta reads. Overall study results and limits: Left bulk and unsorted, the samples did not allow CD4+ and CD8+ repertoires to be compared. The study found a significantly higher top-250-clone fraction in tumors than in blood (p = 0.039).

Per the germline V gene, CDR1 is SGHAT and CDR2 is FQNNGV. This CDR3 has 14 amino acids. V was clipped by 4 bases and J by 5 bases, with 11 bases between them. A primer in the constant region served to generate TCR beta cDNA from 500 to 600 ng of total RNA. Slightly modified ARM-PCR with three nested multiplex PCR rounds yielded TCR beta libraries. The first two PCR rounds used TRBV1-TRBV30 primers with a Cbeta primer, roughly 10 cycles each. TCRdb reanalysed the multiplex PCR reads using MiXCR and keeps one entry per CDR3 protein. This sample has about 330,000 distinct CDR3 sequences, with approximately 65% found just once. Blood RNA came from unsorted whole blood; germline DNA was also extracted. Around 4 milliliters of peripheral blood were drawn presurgically. This clonotype is medium-sized by share. Its target is unknown.

This chain links TRBV11-2 with TRBJ1-4, with D perhaps matching TRBD1 (5 bases). The specimen sequenced was peripheral blood. The receptor comes from a man aged 35 to 55 with primary liver carcinoma and hepatitis B virus infection. The CDR3 region has the DNA TGTGCCAGCAGCTCCCTTCAGGGAAATGAAAAACTGTTTTTT. This gives the protein CASSSLQGNEKLFF.